These 11 T cell receptor beta chains originate from one sample sequenced in a study of cytomegalovirus exposure and HLA in healthy donors. The primer mix had 60 Vbeta and 13 Jbeta primers. Data came from immunoSEQ multiplex PCR; TCRdb stores just in-frame clones and leaves some out. The profile shows roughly 100,000 clones, about 78% of them singletons. The sequenced material came from PBMCs. Receptors were obtained from a woman between 40 and 50 years old in good health and CMV-seronegative.

The rearrangement uses TRBV27 and TRBJ2-1; TRBD2 is a possible D gene (6 bases). Germline lookup yields CDR1 MNHEY and CDR2 SMNVEV (reference sequence). The CDR3 loop spans 14 amino acids. Trimming left V 2 bases short and J 3 bases short, with 8 bases between. The CDR3, as DNA: TGTGCCAGCAGTTTAGTCGGGAGCTACAATGAGCAGTTCTTC. As protein: CASSLVGSYNEQFF.

The rearrangement links TRBV11-2 to TRBJ2-2; 8 nucleotides align to TRBD1. CDR1 and CDR2 (germline): SGHAT, FQNNGV. The length of the CDR3 is 15 residues. The V gene end was trimmed by 5 bases and the J gene end by 8 bases; junction bases not matched to a gene: 10. This CDR3 reads CASSKKRQGSGELFF. In nucleotides, the CDR3 is TGTGCCAGCAGCAAAAAGAGACAGGGGTCTGGGGAGCTGTTTTTT.

This rearrangement joins TRBV7-8 to TRBJ2-1; 11 nucleotides align to TRBD2. Germline V lookup: CDR1 SGHVS, CDR2 FQNEAQ. V lost 1 base and J lost 8; bases outside the gene matches: 7. This CDR3 is built from 16 residues. The CDR3 is CASSLVAGGPDDEQFF. CDR3 DNA sequence: TGTGCCAGCAGCTTAGTAGCGGGAGGGCCGGATGATGAGCAGTTCTTC.

The J gene is TRBJ1-1, the V gene TRBV5-6; no reliable D call. Trimming stripped 1 base from V and 12 bases from J, with 16 bases between. Germline CDR1 SGHDT, CDR2 YYEEEE. The CDR3 runs to 13 residues. The CDR3 nucleotides are TGTGCCAGCAGCTTGCTACAGACCCTTGTAACTTTCTTT. It is translated as CASSLLQTLVTFF.

The rearrangement links TRBV5-1 to TRBJ1-4; 8 bases are shared with TRBD1. The germline V gene has CDR1 SGHRS and CDR2 YFSETQ. This CDR3 has 15 residues. V trimming: 3 bases; J trimming: 9 bases; junction bases outside the gene matches: 10. The CDR3 DNA reads as TGCGCCAGCAGCTCTCGGACAGGGAGAGCAAAAAAACTGTTTTTT. Translation gives CASSSRTGRAKKLFF.

This chain joins TRBV2 and TRBJ2-1; 9 bases are shared with TRBD2. Germline V lookup: CDR1 SNHLY, CDR2 FYNNEI. This CDR3 has 14 amino acids. The V segment lost 8 bases and the J segment 9 bases; nucleotides outside the gene matches: 11. The CDR3 loop is CASDGREGSVEQFF. DNA for the CDR3: TGTGCCAGCGACGGGCGGGAGGGTAGTGTTGAGCAGTTCTTC.

The chain is built from TRBV18 and TRBJ2-2; TRBD1 is a possible D gene (6 bases). Between the trimmed V and J ends, which lost 3 bases and 1 base, there was a span of 9 bases. The germline CDR1 and CDR2 sequences are KGHSH and LQKENI. The CDR3 covers 15 residues. The CDR3 here is CASSPGTQNTGELFF. The CDR3 DNA is TGTGCCAGCTCACCGGGGACACAGAACACCGGGGAGCTGTTTTTT. Drawing the rest from reference TRBV18 and TRBJ2-2, the complete variable domain is NAGVMQNPRHLVRRRGQEARLRCSPMKGHSHVYWYRQLPEEGLKFMVYLQKENIIDESGMPKERFSAEFPKEGPSILRIQQVVRGDSAAYFCASSPGTQNTGELFFGEGSRLTVL.

This chain links TRBV10-3 with TRBJ1-4; TRBD1 might be the D (5 bases). Trimming pared 10 bases from V and 5 bases from J, leaving 11 bases between. CDR1 ENHRY and CDR2 SYGVKD come from the germline V gene. The CDR3 covers 12 residues. The CDR3 is CATGGTNEKLFF. The CDR3 nucleotides read TGTGCCACTGGGGGGACGAATGAAAAACTGTTTTTT.

This chain joins TRBV6-5 and TRBJ1-5; D is perhaps TRBD1 (6 bases). Germline V gene data show CDR1 as MNHEY and CDR2 as SVGAGI. The V gene lost 4 bases and the J gene lost 0 bases, with 10 bases spanning the gap. CDR3 length equals 15 residues. CDR3 DNA: TGTGCCAGCAGTTCTGGACAGAATAGCAATCAGCCCCAGCATTTT. Protein: CASSSGQNSNQPQHF.

The chain recombines TRBV11-3 with TRBJ2-7; TRBD2 might be the D (5 bases). Per the germline V gene, CDR1 is SGHNT and CDR2 is YENEEA. The V gene lost 5 bases and the J gene lost 7 bases, with 15 bases spanning the gap. This CDR3 comprises 13 residues. CDR3 nucleotide sequence: TGTGCCAGCAGCACCGGCCAAGGAGGAGAGCAGTACTTC. Its translation: CASSTGQGGEQYF.

J is TRBJ1-5 and V is TRBV4-1; TRBD1 might be the D (5 bases). Germline V gene data show CDR1 as MGHRA and CDR2 as YSYEKL. Trimming pared 0 bases from V and 0 bases from J, leaving 15 bases between. The CDR3 loop spans 18 amino acids. The CDR3 loop reads CASSQDWGRAYSNQPQHF. CDR3 DNA sequence: TGCGCCAGCAGCCAAGATTGGGGCAGGGCATATAGCAATCAGCCCCAGCATTTT.